This is a list of T cell receptor beta chains from one sample in a study of blood T cell repertoires in COVID-19. Sequencing was performed with immunoSEQ multiplex PCR; in TCRdb, only in-frame clones are kept and a portion is missing. Of fewer than 250,000 clones listed, about 85% were seen once; the top ten hold 0.98%. The sample consisted of peripheral blood. Receptors originate from a man aged 35-49 years with acute or convalescent COVID-19. Each CDR3 is given with its conserved first and last residue. The D gene is left open where the match is weak. Rows give clone size only sometimes, using once, few, many, or a class for an expanded clone.

V	length	D	J	size	DNA	CDR3
TRBV6-1	12	-	TRBJ1-1	-	TGTGCCAGCAGTGAAGCGCGGGTCCCGGCTTTCTTT	CASSEARVPAFF
TRBV2	13	TRBD1	TRBJ1-2	-	TGTGCCAGCAGTGATCGACAGGGCTATGGCTACACCTTC	CASSDRQGYGYTF
TRBV6-5	14	-	TRBJ1-2	once	TGTGCCAGCACTGCCGCGGGGGTTTCGAATGGCTACACCTTC	CASTAAGVSNGYTF
TRBV3-1/TRBV3-2	15	TRBD1	TRBJ2-5	-	TGTGCCAGCAGCCAAGCGACCAGGGGGCGAGAGACCCAGTACTTC	CASSQATRGRETQYF
TRBV5-6	15	TRBD1	TRBJ2-1	-	TGTGCCAGCAGCTTGGACAGGGGGCATGACAATGAGCAGTTCTTC	CASSLDRGHDNEQFF
TRBV12-1	15	-	TRBJ2-3	-	TGTGCCAGCAGCCCCCCCGAGCGGGGGCGGGATACGCAGTATTTT	CASSPPERGRDTQYF
TRBV5-4	13	-	TRBJ2-5	-	TGTGCCAGCAGCTTTGGGACTGGAGCGACCCAGTACTTC	CASSFGTGATQYF
TRBV4-3	13	-	TRBJ1-5	many	TGCGCCAGCAGCCAAGATGTGAGTCAGCCCCAGCATTTT	CASSQDVSQPQHF
TRBV15	15	-	TRBJ1-6	-	TGTGCCACCAGCAGCTTCACAGGGTTTCGGTCACCCCTCCACTTT	CATSSFTGFRSPLHF
TRBV19	15	-	TRBJ1-2	-	TGTGCCAGTAGTATATGGGACACGATTAACTATGGCTACACCTTC	CASSIWDTINYGYTF
TRBV2	15	TRBD1	TRBJ1-1	-	TGTGCCAGCAGAGGCCTGGGACAGGGAACCTCTGAAGCTTTCTTT	CASRGLGQGTSEAFF
TRBV18	14	TRBD1	TRBJ2-5	-	TGTGCCAGCTCGTCGGGACAGCCACAAGAGACCCAGTACTTC	CASSSGQPQETQYF
TRBV30	13	TRBD1	TRBJ2-7	-	TGTGCCTGGAGTACGGGACAGGGGTACGAGCAGTACTTC	CAWSTGQGYEQYF
TRBV7-9	16	-	TRBJ1-5	-	TGTGCCAGCAGCTATTTCACCCCTGCAGGCAATCAGCCCCAGCATTTT	CASSYFTPAGNQPQHF
TRBV6-5	15	-	TRBJ1-2	-	TGTGCCAGCAGTTACTTGGAACAGAAAATCTATGGCTACACCTTC	CASSYLEQKIYGYTF
TRBV4-3	16	-	TRBJ1-3	-	TGCGCCAGCAGTCCCGGAGGTAATGATCCTGGAAACACCATATATTTT	CASSPGGNDPGNTIYF
TRBV9	18	TRBD1	TRBJ2-6	-	TGTGCCAGCAGTGCCCCGGGACAGGGAACCCCTGGGGCCAACGTCCTGACTTTC	CASSAPGQGTPGANVLTF
TRBV5-1	13	-	TRBJ2-5	once	TGCGCCAGCAGCTTCGACAGACAAGAGACCCAGTACTTC	CASSFDRQETQYF
TRBV19	15	-	TRBJ1-1	-	TGTGCCAGTAGTACGCGGAAGGAGGGGAACACTGAAGCTTTCTTT	CASSTRKEGNTEAFF
TRBV9	16	TRBD1	TRBJ2-2	-	TGTGCCAGCAGCGTAGATGGGACAGGGTCGTTCGGGGAGCTGTTTTTT	CASSVDGTGSFGELFF
TRBV9	14	TRBD1	TRBJ2-5	once	TGTGCCAGCAGCACCCGGGACAGACAAGAGACCCAGTACTTC	CASSTRDRQETQYF
TRBV2	14	TRBD1	TRBJ1-4	-	TGTGCCAGCAGGAAGGACAGGCTAAACGAAAAACTGTTTTTT	CASRKDRLNEKLFF
TRBV29-1	13	-	TRBJ1-2	-	TGCAGCGTTGGGGGCGGACCTAACTATGGCTACACCTTC	CSVGGGPNYGYTF
TRBV14	16	-	TRBJ2-1	-	TGTGCCAGCAGCCAACGGGATGGCAGCTCCTACAATGAGCAGTTCTTC	CASSQRDGSSYNEQFF
TRBV28	11	-	TRBJ1-2	-	TGTGCCAGCAGTTCCACGGTGGGCTACACCTTC	CASSSTVGYTF
TRBV2	14	-	TRBJ1-4	-	TGTGCCAGCAGTGTGGCCCGAGGTAATGAAAAACTGTTTTTT	CASSVARGNEKLFF
TRBV11-2	11	-	TRBJ1-6	-	TGTGCCAGCAGCTTCGGTTCAGGCCTAAACTTT	CASSFGSGLNF
TRBV3-1/TRBV3-2	17	-	TRBJ1-4	-	TGTGCCAGCAGCCAAGATCGTCTGGGGTTTTCGGGGGAAAAACTGTTTTTT	CASSQDRLGFSGEKLFF
TRBV11-2	16	TRBD2	TRBJ2-5	-	TGTGCCAGCAGCTCTTACGGGACTAGCGGGGATGCGACCCAGTACTTC	CASSSYGTSGDATQYF
TRBV2	15	-	TRBJ1-5	-	TGTGCCAGCAGTGCCGACAGTAATAGCAATCAGCCCCAGCATTTT	CASSADSNSNQPQHF
TRBV4-3	14	-	TRBJ2-5	-	TGCGCCAGCAGCCTACAGACAGGTCGGGAGACCCAGTACTTC	CASSLQTGRETQYF
TRBV7-2	14	-	TRBJ2-7	-	TGTGCCAGCAGCCTCGGGTCAAGCTCCTACGAGCAGTACTTC	CASSLGSSSYEQYF
TRBV4-3	15	TRBD2	TRBJ2-7	-	TGCGCCAGCAGCCAAGATCTAGCGGGGGCCTACGAGCAGTACTTC	CASSQDLAGAYEQYF
TRBV18	14	-	TRBJ1-1	-	TGTGCCAGCTCACCAGGGGGCATGAACACTGAAGCTTTCTTT	CASSPGGMNTEAFF
TRBV16	17	-	TRBJ1-4	-	TGTGCCAGCAGCGCCACCCTGACGGGGACAACTAATGAAAAACTGTTTTTT	CASSATLTGTTNEKLFF
TRBV5-1	16	-	TRBJ1-4	-	TGCGCCAGCAGCTCCCTGGGGTCGGGGGATTGGGAAAAACTGTTTTTT	CASSSLGSGDWEKLFF
TRBV28	13	-	TRBJ1-2	few	TGTGCCAGCAGCCCGATAGCTAACTATGGCTACACCTTC	CASSPIANYGYTF
TRBV7-2	16	-	TRBJ2-1	-	TGTGCCAGCAGCTTAGTGTCCCTGACAGCGAGGAATGAGCAGTTCTTC	CASSLVSLTARNEQFF
TRBV5-1	13	TRBD1	TRBJ2-7	-	TGCGCCAGCGGACGACAGGGGACCTACGAGCAGTACTTC	CASGRQGTYEQYF
TRBV6-6	13	-	TRBJ1-1	-	TGTGCCAGCTTCCAGGGCAGGGACACTGAAGCTTTCTTT	CASFQGRDTEAFF
TRBV5-1	17	TRBD2	TRBJ2-1	-	TGCGCCAGCAGCAGACCGGGGACTAGCGGGAAGTACAATGAGCAGTTCTTC	CASSRPGTSGKYNEQFF
TRBV2	14	-	TRBJ1-1	-	TGTGCCAGCCCACAGCCTTACAGGGTCGAAGAAGCTTTCTTT	CASPQPYRVEEAFF
TRBV11-2	15	TRBD1	TRBJ1-2	once	TGTGCCAGCAGCCTCAGGGGGGTCGGCAACTATGGCTACACCTTC	CASSLRGVGNYGYTF
TRBV7-2	14	-	TRBJ2-1	-	TGTGCCAGCAGCTTAGGTGGGGGGACCCTCGAGCAGTTCTTC	CASSLGGGTLEQFF
TRBV7-8	13	-	TRBJ1-6	-	TGTGCCAGCAGCCCTAGACAGGACGGAACCCTCCACTTT	CASSPRQDGTLHF
TRBV4-2	17	TRBD1	TRBJ2-2	-	TGTGCCAGCAGCCGACCGACAGGGGGCTCGAACACCGGGGAGCTGTTTTTT	CASSRPTGGSNTGELFF
TRBV7-8	15	TRBD2	TRBJ2-3	-	TGTGCCAGCAGCTTAGTGGCTAGCGGGGGGGATACGCAGTATTTT	CASSLVASGGDTQYF
TRBV3-1/TRBV3-2	15	TRBD1	TRBJ2-3	once	TGTGCCAGCAGCCAAGACAGGGGGTACACAGATACGCAGTATTTT	CASSQDRGYTDTQYF
TRBV2	22	-	TRBJ2-2	-	TGTGCCAGCAGTGGAATTCTTACACAGGAACAGGGGAGGTTAGAGGTCGCCGGGGAGCTGTTTTTT	CASSGILTQEQGRLEVAGELFF
TRBV19	16	TRBD1	TRBJ1-2	-	TGTGCCAGTAGACGTGAGCGTGGACAGGGGACGAGAGGCTACACCTTC	CASRRERGQGTRGYTF
TRBV10-3	15	TRBD1	TRBJ2-2	-	TGTGCCATCAGTGAAAGGGACAGGGACACCGGGGAGCTGTTTTTT	CAISERDRDTGELFF
TRBV2	15	-	TRBJ2-5	-	TGTGCCAGCAGTAAACCCTTTATGGCAGAAGAGACCCAGTACTTC	CASSKPFMAEETQYF